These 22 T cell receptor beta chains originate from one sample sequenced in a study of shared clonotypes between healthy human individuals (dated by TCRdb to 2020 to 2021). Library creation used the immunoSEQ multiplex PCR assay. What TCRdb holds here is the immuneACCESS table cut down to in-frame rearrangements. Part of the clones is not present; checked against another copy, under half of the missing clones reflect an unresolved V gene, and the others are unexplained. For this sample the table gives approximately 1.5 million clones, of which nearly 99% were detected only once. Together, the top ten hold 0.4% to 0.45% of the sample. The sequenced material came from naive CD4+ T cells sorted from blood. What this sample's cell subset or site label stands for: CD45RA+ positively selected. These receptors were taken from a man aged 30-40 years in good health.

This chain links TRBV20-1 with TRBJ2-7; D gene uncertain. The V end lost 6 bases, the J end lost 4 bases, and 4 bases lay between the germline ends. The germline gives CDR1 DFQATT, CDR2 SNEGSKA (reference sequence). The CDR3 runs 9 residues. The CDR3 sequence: CSAAYEQYF. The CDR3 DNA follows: TGCAGTGCCGCGTACGAGCAGTACTTC.

The CDR3 nucleotides are TGTGCCAGCAGCCAAGAGAGGGCGGACTATGGCTACACCTTC. Its translation is CASSQERADYGYTF. The chain couples TRBV4-2 to TRBJ1-2; D uncertain. Between the trimmed V and J ends, which lost 0 bases and 3 bases, there was a span of 8 bases. Per the germline V gene, CDR1 is LGHNA and CDR2 is YNFKEQ. The CDR3 contains 14 residues.

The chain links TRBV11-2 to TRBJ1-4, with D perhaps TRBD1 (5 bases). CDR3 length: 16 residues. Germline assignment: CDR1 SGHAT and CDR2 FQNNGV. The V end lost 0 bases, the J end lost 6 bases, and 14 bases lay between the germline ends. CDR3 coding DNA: TGTGCCAGCAGCTTAGATCGGTTCTTAGGGGATGAAAAACTGTTTTTT. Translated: CASSLDRFLGDEKLFF. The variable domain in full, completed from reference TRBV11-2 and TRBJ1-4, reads EAGVAQSPRYKIIEKRQSVAFWCNPISGHATLYWYQQILGQGPKLLIQFQNNGVVDDSQLPKDRFSAERLKGVDSTLKIQPAKLEDSAVYLCASSLDRFLGDEKLFFGSGTQLSVL.

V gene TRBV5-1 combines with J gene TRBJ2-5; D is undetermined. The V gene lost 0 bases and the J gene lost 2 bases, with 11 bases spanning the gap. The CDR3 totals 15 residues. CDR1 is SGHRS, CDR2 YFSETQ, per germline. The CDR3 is CASSLGQDLQETQYF. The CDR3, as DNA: TGCGCCAGCAGCTTGGGCCAGGACCTTCAAGAGACCCAGTACTTC. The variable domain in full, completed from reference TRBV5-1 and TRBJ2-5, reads KAGVTQTPRYLIKTRGQQVTLSCSPISGHRSVSWYQQTPGQGLQFLFEYFSETQRNKGNFPGRFSGRQFSNSRSEMNVSTLELGDSALYLCASSLGQDLQETQYFGPGTRLLVL.

This CDR3 reads CASSPGGRGFQYF. The CDR3, as DNA: TGTGCCAGCAGTCCTGGGGGGCGAGGTTTCCAGTACTTC. The chain recombines TRBV28 with TRBJ2-5; tentatively, D is TRBD1 or TRBD2 (6 bases each). Trimming took 5 bases from V and 10 from J, leaving 17 bases between them. CDR1 is MDHEN, CDR2 SYDVKM, per germline. The CDR3 spans 13 residues.

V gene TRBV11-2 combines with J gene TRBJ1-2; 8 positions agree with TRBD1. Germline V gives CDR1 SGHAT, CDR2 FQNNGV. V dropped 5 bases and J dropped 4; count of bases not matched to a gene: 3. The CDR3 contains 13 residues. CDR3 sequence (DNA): TGTGCCAGCAGCCTGGACAGGGCCTATGGCTACACCTTC. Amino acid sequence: CASSLDRAYGYTF. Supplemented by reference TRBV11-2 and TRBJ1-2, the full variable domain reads EAGVAQSPRYKIIEKRQSVAFWCNPISGHATLYWYQQILGQGPKLLIQFQNNGVVDDSQLPKDRFSAERLKGVDSTLKIQPAKLEDSAVYLCASSLDRAYGYTFGSGTRLTVV.

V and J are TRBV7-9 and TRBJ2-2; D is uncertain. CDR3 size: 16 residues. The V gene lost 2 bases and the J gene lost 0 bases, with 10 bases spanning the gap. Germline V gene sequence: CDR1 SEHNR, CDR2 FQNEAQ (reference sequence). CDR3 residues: CASSLFGVTNTGELFF. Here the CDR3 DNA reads TGTGCCAGCAGCTTATTTGGGGTTACGAACACCGGGGAGCTGTTTTTT.

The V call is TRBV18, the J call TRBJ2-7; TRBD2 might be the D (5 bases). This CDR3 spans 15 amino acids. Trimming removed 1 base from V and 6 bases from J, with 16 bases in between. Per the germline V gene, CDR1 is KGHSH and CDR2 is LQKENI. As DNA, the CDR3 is TGTGCCAGCTCACCACGTGTCGCGGACTCGGGCGAGCAGTACTTC. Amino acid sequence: CASSPRVADSGEQYF. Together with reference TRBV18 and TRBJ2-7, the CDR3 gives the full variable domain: NAGVMQNPRHLVRRRGQEARLRCSPMKGHSHVYWYRQLPEEGLKFMVYLQKENIIDESGMPKERFSAEFPKEGPSILRIQQVVRGDSAAYFCASSPRVADSGEQYFGPGTRLTVT.

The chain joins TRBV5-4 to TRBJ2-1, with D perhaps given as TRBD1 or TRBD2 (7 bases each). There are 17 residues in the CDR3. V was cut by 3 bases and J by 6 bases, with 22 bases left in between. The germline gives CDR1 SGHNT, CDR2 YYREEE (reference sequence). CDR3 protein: CASSSGPGGGNRNEQFF. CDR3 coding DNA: TGTGCCAGCAGCTCGGGACCAGGGGGAGGGAATCGCAATGAGCAGTTCTTC.

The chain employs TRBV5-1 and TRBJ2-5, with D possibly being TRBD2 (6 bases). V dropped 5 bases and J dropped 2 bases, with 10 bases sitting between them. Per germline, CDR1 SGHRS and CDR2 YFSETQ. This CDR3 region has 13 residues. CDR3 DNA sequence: TGCGCCAGCAGGACTAGTCCGCAAGAGACCCAGTACTTC. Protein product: CASRTSPQETQYF. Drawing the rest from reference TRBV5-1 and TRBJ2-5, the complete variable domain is KAGVTQTPRYLIKTRGQQVTLSCSPISGHRSVSWYQQTPGQGLQFLFEYFSETQRNKGNFPGRFSGRQFSNSRSEMNVSTLELGDSALYLCASRTSPQETQYFGPGTRLLVL.

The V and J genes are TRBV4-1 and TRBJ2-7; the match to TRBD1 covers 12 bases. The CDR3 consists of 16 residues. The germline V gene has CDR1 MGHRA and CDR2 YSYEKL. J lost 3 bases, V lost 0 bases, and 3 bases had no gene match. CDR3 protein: CASSQEGQGADYEQYF. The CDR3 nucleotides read TGCGCCAGCAGCCAAGAGGGACAGGGGGCCGACTACGAGCAGTACTTC.

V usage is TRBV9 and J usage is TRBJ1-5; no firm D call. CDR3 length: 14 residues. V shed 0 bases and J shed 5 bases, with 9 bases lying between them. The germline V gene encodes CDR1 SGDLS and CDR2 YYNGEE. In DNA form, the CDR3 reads TGTGCCAGCAGCGTAGTGGACGGAGATCAGCCCCAGCATTTT. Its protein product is CASSVVDGDQPQHF.

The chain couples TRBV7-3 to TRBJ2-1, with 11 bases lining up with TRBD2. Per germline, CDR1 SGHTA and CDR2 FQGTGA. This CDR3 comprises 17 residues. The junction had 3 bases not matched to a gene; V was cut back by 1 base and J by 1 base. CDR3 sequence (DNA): TGTGCCAGCAGCTTAATAGGGACTAGCGGTTCCTACAATGAGCAGTTCTTC. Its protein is CASSLIGTSGSYNEQFF.

The CDR3 spells CASSGQHGAQPQHF. CDR3 DNA sequence: TGTGCCAGCAGCGGACAGCATGGGGCTCAGCCCCAGCATTTT. This rearrangement joins TRBV6-4 to TRBJ1-5, with D possibly matching TRBD1 (6 bases). This CDR3 is built from 14 residues. The ends were cut back, 6 bases at V and 6 bases at J, with 15 bases in the middle. Germline lookup yields CDR1 MRHNA and CDR2 SNTAGT.

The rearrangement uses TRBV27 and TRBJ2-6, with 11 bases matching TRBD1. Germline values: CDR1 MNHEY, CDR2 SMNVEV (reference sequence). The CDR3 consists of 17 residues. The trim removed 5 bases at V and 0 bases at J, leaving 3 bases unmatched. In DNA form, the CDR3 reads TGTGCCAGCAGTCCTGGGACAGGGGGCTCTGGGGCCAACGTCCTGACTTTC. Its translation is CASSPGTGGSGANVLTF.

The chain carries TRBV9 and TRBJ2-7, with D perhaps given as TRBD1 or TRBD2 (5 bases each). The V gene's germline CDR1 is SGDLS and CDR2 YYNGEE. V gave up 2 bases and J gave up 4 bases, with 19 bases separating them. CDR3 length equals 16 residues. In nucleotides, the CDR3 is TGTGCCAGCAGCGTTGGCCCCGGGACCGAGGGTTACGAGCAGTACTTC. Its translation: CASSVGPGTEGYEQYF. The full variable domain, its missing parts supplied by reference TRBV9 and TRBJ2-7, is DSGVTQTPKHLITATGQRVTLRCSPRSGDLSVYWYQQSLDQGLQFLIQYYNGEERAKGNILERFSAQQFPDLHSELNLSSLELGDSALYFCASSVGPGTEGYEQYFGPGTRLTVT.

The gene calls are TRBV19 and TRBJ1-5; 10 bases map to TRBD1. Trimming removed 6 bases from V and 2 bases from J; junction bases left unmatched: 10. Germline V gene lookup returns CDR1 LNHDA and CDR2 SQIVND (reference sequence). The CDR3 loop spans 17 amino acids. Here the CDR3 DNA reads TGTGCCAGTAGGCCTGACAGGGGGCCTGGCGGCAATCAGCCCCAGCATTTT. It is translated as CASRPDRGPGGNQPQHF.

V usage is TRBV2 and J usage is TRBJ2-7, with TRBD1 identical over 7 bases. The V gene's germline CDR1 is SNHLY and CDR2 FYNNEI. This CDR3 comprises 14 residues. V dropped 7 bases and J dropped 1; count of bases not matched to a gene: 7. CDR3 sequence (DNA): TGTGCCAGCACCGGGACAGCTTCTTCCTACGAGCAGTACTTC. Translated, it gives CASTGTASSYEQYF.

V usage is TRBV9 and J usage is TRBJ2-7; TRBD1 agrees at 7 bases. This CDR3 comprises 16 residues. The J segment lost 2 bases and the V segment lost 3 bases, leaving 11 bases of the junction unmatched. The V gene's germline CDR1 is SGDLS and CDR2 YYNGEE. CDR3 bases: TGTGCCAGCAGCGCAGACCCCGGGCAGGGGGCCTACGAGCAGTACTTC. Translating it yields CASSADPGQGAYEQYF.

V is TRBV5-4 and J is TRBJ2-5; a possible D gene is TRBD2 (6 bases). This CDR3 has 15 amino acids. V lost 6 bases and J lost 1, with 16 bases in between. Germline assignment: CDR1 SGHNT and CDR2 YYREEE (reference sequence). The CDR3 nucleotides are TGTGCCAGCACCATAGGGTGGGACTCCCAAGAGACCCAGTACTTC. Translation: CASTIGWDSQETQYF.

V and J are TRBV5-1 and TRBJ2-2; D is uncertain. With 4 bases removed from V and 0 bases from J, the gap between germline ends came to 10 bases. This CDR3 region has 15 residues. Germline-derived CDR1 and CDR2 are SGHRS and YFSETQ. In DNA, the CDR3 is TGCGCCAGCAGCGTGGTCGGACCGAACACCGGGGAGCTGTTTTTT. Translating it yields CASSVVGPNTGELFF.

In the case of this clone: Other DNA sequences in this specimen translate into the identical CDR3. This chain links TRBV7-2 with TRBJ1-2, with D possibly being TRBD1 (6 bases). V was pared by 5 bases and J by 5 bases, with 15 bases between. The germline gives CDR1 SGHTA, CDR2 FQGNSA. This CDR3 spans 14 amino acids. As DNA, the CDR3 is TGTGCCAGCAGCCCTTTGACAGGAACTTATGGCTACACCTTC. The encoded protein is CASSPLTGTYGYTF.